Presented here are 27 T cell receptor beta chains from one specimen sequenced in a study of identical twins. TCRdb used MiXCR to reprocess the 5' RACE reads, holding one entry per CDR3 protein. Counted here are 350,000 to 450,000 distinct CDR3 sequences, about 18% occurring once; the ten biggest clones make up around 10%. The sequencing sample was made of naive T cells sorted from blood. The origin of the receptors is a man between 45 and 60 years old in good health.

This clonotype was seen more than once but under ten times. The rearrangement uses TRBV6-5 and TRBJ1-5; unclear D gene. V dropped 0 bases and J dropped 5 bases, with 11 bases sitting between them. Germline loops: CDR1 MNHEY, CDR2 SVGAGI. The CDR3 is made up of 15 amino acids. The CDR3 is CASSYSGSGHQPQHF. In nucleotides, the CDR3 is TGTGCCAGCAGTTACTCAGGGTCGGGTCATCAGCCCCAGCATTTT.

This clonotype showed up just a few times. The chain couples TRBV2 to TRBJ2-2; D unclear. The CDR3 is 14 residues long. CDR1 is SNHLY, CDR2 FYNNEI, per germline. Trimming pared 4 bases from V and 6 bases from J, leaving 12 bases between. The CDR3 DNA is TGTGCCAGCAGTGTTCTAGAAATTGCCGGGGAGCTGTTTTTT. Translating gives CASSVLEIAGELFF.

The chain uses TRBV20-1 and TRBJ2-5; D gene uncertain. This CDR3 is built from 14 residues. In germline, CDR1 is DFQATT, CDR2 SNEGSKA (reference sequence). The ends were cut back, 3 bases at V and 1 base at J, with 12 bases in the middle. This CDR3 reads CSASPGPSQETQYF. The CDR3 DNA sequence: TGCAGTGCTAGCCCGGGCCCGAGCCAAGAGACCCAGTACTTC.

This clonotype appeared a few times. The rearrangement uses TRBV27 and TRBJ2-5; TRBD1 matches at 9 bases. CDR3 length: 15 residues. Losses at the gene ends were 8 bases for V and 4 bases for J; bases not matched to a gene: 11. Germline CDR1 MNHEY, CDR2 SMNVEV (reference sequence). The CDR3 bases are TGTGCCAGCCGCAACATGGGGACAGGGACAGAGACCCAGTACTTC. It specifies CASRNMGTGTETQYF.

This clonotype has more than one count but fewer than ten. The chain has TRBV11-2 and TRBJ2-3; 7 nucleotides match TRBD2. This CDR3 has 14 amino acids. Trimming cost V 2 bases and J 3 bases; bases outside gene matches: 2. Germline CDR1 and CDR2: SGHAT and FQNNGV. The CDR3 protein is CASSLMRGTDTQYF. CDR3 bases: TGTGCCAGCAGCTTAATGCGGGGGACAGATACGCAGTATTTT.

This clonotype was observed many times. CDR3 nucleotide sequence: TGCGCCAGCAGCTTGGCTCTAGCGGGAGGAAGGGACTCCTACGAGCAGTACTTC. Translated: CASSLALAGGRDSYEQYF. The chain has TRBV5-1 and TRBJ2-7; 11 bases map to TRBD2. CDR3 length: 18 amino acids. Germline lookup yields CDR1 SGHRS and CDR2 YFSETQ. Trimming removed 0 bases from V and 0 bases from J; junction bases left unmatched: 8.

The chain carries TRBV18 and TRBJ2-5, with D possibly being TRBD2 (6 bases). The CDR3 length is 14 residues. Trimming removed 6 bases from V and 5 bases from J, with 16 bases in between. The germline gives CDR1 KGHSH, CDR2 LQKENI. The CDR3 sequence: CASSSGASSETQYF. CDR3 in DNA: TGTGCCAGCTCTAGCGGTGCGTCCTCGGAGACCCAGTACTTC. The whole variable domain, filled in from reference TRBV18 and TRBJ2-5, reads NAGVMQNPRHLVRRRGQEARLRCSPMKGHSHVYWYRQLPEEGLKFMVYLQKENIIDESGMPKERFSAEFPKEGPSILRIQQVVRGDSAAYFCASSSGASSETQYFGPGTRLLVL.

This clonotype has only a few counts. V gene TRBV10-3 combines with J gene TRBJ1-2; 8 nucleotides line up with TRBD1. CDR1 is ENHRY, CDR2 SYGVKD, per germline. The CDR3 has 15 amino acids. V lost 2 bases to trimming and J lost 5 bases; unmatched junction nucleotides: 7. CDR3 region: CAISEATGVWYGYTF. The CDR3 bases are TGTGCCATCAGTGAGGCGACAGGGGTCTGGTATGGCTACACCTTC.

The rearrangement uses TRBV20-1 and TRBJ1-6, with unresolved D. Trimming took off 5 bases at V and 7 bases at J, with 12 bases between the two ends. CDR1 is DFQATT and CDR2 is SNEGSKA in the germline V gene (reference sequence). The CDR3 sequence is 13 residues long. CDR3 bases: TGCAGTGCTCAAGCTGTCGTCAATTCACCCCTCCACTTT. It specifies CSAQAVVNSPLHF.

This clonotype was recorded at least ten times. The chain employs TRBV29-1 and TRBJ2-1, with D perhaps matching TRBD1 (6 bases). The CDR3 totals 17 residues. Germline loops: CDR1 SQVTM, CDR2 ANQGSEA. Trimming pared 3 bases from V and 0 bases from J, leaving 18 bases between. CDR3 nucleotide sequence: TGCAGCGTTGATGGTGTAGGACAGAGGACCTCCTACAATGAGCAGTTCTTC. Translated, it gives CSVDGVGQRTSYNEQFF.

A few counts support this clonotype. This chain links TRBV9 with TRBJ2-5; unclear D gene. The CDR3 has 14 amino acids. The V gene's germline CDR1 is SGDLS and CDR2 YYNGEE. The ends were cut back, 4 bases at V and 0 bases at J, with 10 bases in the middle. CDR3 coding DNA: TGTGCCAGCAGCCCCCATGGGTACCAAGAGACCCAGTACTTC. It yields the protein CASSPHGYQETQYF.

This clonotype was picked up many times. The chain links TRBV5-1 to TRBJ2-5, with 9 bases fitting TRBD1. Germline loops: CDR1 SGHRS, CDR2 YFSETQ. The CDR3 runs 15 residues. Trimming cost V 0 bases and J 5 bases; bases outside gene matches: 5. Here the CDR3 DNA reads TGCGCCAGCAGCTTGGAGGGGACAGGGTATGAGACCCAGTACTTC. It specifies CASSLEGTGYETQYF.

This clonotype was counted only a few times. This chain connects TRBV25-1 to TRBJ2-7, with TRBD2 identical over 7 bases. The junction had 11 bases not matched to a gene; V was cut back by 5 bases and J by 7 bases. Looked up from germline, CDR1 is MGHDK and CDR2 is SYGVNS. The CDR3 covers 14 residues. CDR3 sequence (DNA): TGTGCCAGCAGTCCAGCCGGGGGAGGGAGGGAGCAGTACTTC. Protein: CASSPAGGGREQYF.

This clonotype was detected a few times. The J gene is TRBJ2-7, the V gene TRBV7-2, with 10 bases fitting TRBD1. The CDR3 has 15 residues. Germline CDR1 SGHTA, CDR2 FQGNSA. The ends lost 5 bases at V and 2 bases at J; junction bases unmatched: 6. CDR3 amino acids: CASSRRTGGAYEQYF. CDR3 DNA: TGTGCCAGCAGCAGAAGGACAGGGGGGGCCTACGAGCAGTACTTC.

The chain joins TRBV5-6 to TRBJ2-3, with 7 nucleotides matching TRBD2. Trimming cost V 3 bases and J 0 bases; bases outside gene matches: 4. Germline assignment: CDR1 SGHDT and CDR2 YYEEEE. CDR3 length: 15 residues. CDR3 in DNA: TGTGCCAGCAGCTCCTTCGGGGGGAGCACAGATACGCAGTATTTT. Amino acids: CASSSFGGSTDTQYF.

This clonotype turned up a few times. The rearrangement uses TRBV25-1 and TRBJ2-5, with a weak D call TRBD1 (5 bases). Between the trimmed V and J ends, which lost 6 bases and 4 bases, there was a span of 9 bases. The CDR3 length is 12 residues. Germline CDR1 and CDR2: MGHDK and SYGVNS. The CDR3 reads CASRPQGETQYF. CDR3 coding DNA: TGTGCCAGCAGACCCCAGGGAGAGACCCAGTACTTC.

This clonotype was picked up many times. The gene calls are TRBV6-2 or TRBV6-3 and TRBJ1-1; the match to TRBD1 covers 8 bases. The length of the CDR3 is 16 residues. With V trimmed by 2 bases and J by 0 bases, 5 bases remained unmatched. Germline V gene data show CDR1 as MNHEY and CDR2 as SVGEGT. The chain's CDR3 is CASSYPQTGVNTEAFF. In DNA form, the CDR3 reads TGTGCCAGCAGTTACCCCCAGACAGGGGTGAACACTGAAGCTTTCTTT.

V and J are TRBV20-1 and TRBJ2-7; perhaps TRBD1 as D (6 bases). The CDR3 sequence is 13 residues long. Trimming cost V 5 bases and J 5 bases, with 16 bases left between them. Germline V gene data show CDR1 as DFQATT and CDR2 as SNEGSKA (reference sequence). The CDR3 loop reads CSAPPGVINEQYF. The CDR3 DNA reads TGCAGTGCTCCACCAGGGGTTATCAACGAGCAGTACTTC.

V is TRBV15 and J is TRBJ2-1; no firm D call. Looked up from germline, CDR1 is LNHNV and CDR2 is YYDKDF (reference sequence). The CDR3 spans 12 residues. V lost 5 bases, J lost 7 bases, and 9 bases lay in between. Written as DNA, the CDR3 is TGTGCCACCAGCCCTCCCGGGAATGAGCAGTTCTTC. It yields the protein CATSPPGNEQFF.

On this clonotype: With a much larger clone just one base away, this may be a read error. This chain joins TRBV12-3 or TRBV12-4 and TRBJ2-7, with 14 bases matching TRBD2. J lost 8 bases, V lost 5 bases, and 8 bases had no gene match. This CDR3 has 15 amino acids. The DNA for the CDR3 is TGTGCCAGCAGTCAGACTAGCGGGGGGGGTTACCAGCAGTACTTC. This encodes CASSQTSGGGYQQYF.

This clonotype was counted a few times. Here the CDR3 DNA reads TGTGCCAGCTCACCGGACAGGGTTAGCATGAACACTGAAGCTTTCTTT. This gives the protein CASSPDRVSMNTEAFF. The J gene is TRBJ1-1, the V gene TRBV18, with 8 bases lining up with TRBD1. Trimming took 3 bases from V and 0 from J; bases not matched to a gene: 6. This CDR3 is built from 16 residues. From germline, CDR1 is KGHSH and CDR2 LQKENI.

At least ten counts were recorded for this clonotype. The genes are TRBV5-6 and TRBJ1-2; D gene ambiguous. Per the germline V gene, CDR1 is SGHDT and CDR2 is YYEEEE. Trimming pared 3 bases from V and 2 bases from J, leaving 8 bases between. The CDR3 is made up of 13 amino acids. For the CDR3, the DNA is TGTGCCAGCAGCTCTAATCCGAACTATGGCTACACCTTC. This codes for CASSSNPNYGYTF.

This clonotype was counted many times. V usage is TRBV5-1 and J usage is TRBJ2-5, with a tentative D call TRBD1 (7 bases). This CDR3 has 14 residues. The germline CDR1 and CDR2 sequences are SGHRS and YFSETQ. Trimming shortened V by 5 bases and J by 3 bases, and 14 bases separated the two germline ends. The DNA of the CDR3 is TGCGCCAGCAGGGGCGGGACAGTGAAAGAGACCCAGTACTTC. It codes for CASRGGTVKETQYF.

This clonotype was seen at least ten times. This rearrangement joins TRBV6-5 to TRBJ2-1; D is possibly TRBD1 or TRBD2 (5 bases each). Germline CDR1 reads MNHEY; CDR2 reads SVGAGI. The CDR3 spans 16 residues. Trimming shortened V by 2 bases and J by 9 bases, and 20 bases separated the two germline ends. The DNA for the CDR3 is TGTGCCAGCAGTTACATTTGGGCTGAGGGGATTTCTGAGCAGTTCTTC. It yields the protein CASSYIWAEGISEQFF.

This clonotype was seen many times. This rearrangement joins TRBV7-6 to TRBJ2-1, with 12 bases identical to TRBD2. CDR3 size: 16 residues. V shed 3 bases, J shed 5 bases, and the junction held 5 bases outside the gene matches. The V gene's germline CDR1 is SGHVS and CDR2 FNYEAQ. CDR3 sequence (DNA): TGTGCCAGCAGCTTGACTAGCGGGGGCCTAAACAATGAGCAGTTCTTC. Protein sequence: CASSLTSGGLNNEQFF. Full variable domain (rest looked up from reference TRBV7-6 and TRBJ2-1): GAGVSQSPRYKVTKRGQDVALRCDPISGHVSLYWYRQALGQGPEFLTYFNYEAQQDKSGLPNDRFSAERPEGSISTLTIQRTEQRDSAMYRCASSLTSGGLNNEQFFGPGTRLTVL.

The sample holds many counts of this clonotype. The genes are TRBV7-2 and TRBJ2-4; TRBD1 agrees at 8 bases. This CDR3 has 13 residues. V dropped 5 bases and J dropped 8; count of bases not matched to a gene: 5. Germline V CDR1 and CDR2: SGHTA, FQGNSA. The DNA of the CDR3 is TGTGCCAGCAGCCGAGGACAGGGTTACATTCAGTACTTC. Encoded protein: CASSRGQGYIQYF.

This clonotype occurred a few times. The gene calls are TRBV28 and TRBJ2-7, with D unclear. The CDR3 is 12 residues long. Trimming shortened V by 4 bases and J by 6 bases, and 10 bases separated the two germline ends. The germline V gene has CDR1 MDHEN and CDR2 SYDVKM. The CDR3 coding sequence is TGTGCCAGCAGTTCTAGATCCCTCGAGCAGTACTTC. Its protein is CASSSRSLEQYF.